One sample yielded the 20 T cell receptor beta chains listed below, sequenced in a study of sequential checkpoint blockade in melanoma. TCRdb keeps only in-frame clones here, not all; method: immunoSEQ multiplex PCR. The repertoire holds approximately 6,500 clones, with about 20% as singletons. The treatment is: randomized to nivolumab then ipilimumab (arm A) or the reverse (arm B). The starting material was tumor tissue (inferred from file names), obtained from a patient given nivolumab and ipilimumab in sequence. The origin of the receptors is a human donor with melanoma.

The rearrangement joins TRBV2 to TRBJ2-5, with TRBD2 matching over 7 bases. Trimming took 8 bases from V and 5 from J; bases not matched to a gene: 8. Germline CDR1 is SNHLY and CDR2 is FYNNEI. The CDR3 has 13 residues. The CDR3 spells CASAGVFEETQYF. CDR3 sequence (DNA): TGTGCCAGCGCGGGAGTGTTCGAGGAGACCCAGTACTTC.

V and J are TRBV25-1 and TRBJ2-3; D is perhaps TRBD1 (6 bases). Trimming shortened V by 6 bases and J by 6 bases, and 19 bases separated the two germline ends. The CDR3 is 15 residues long. Germline CDR1 and CDR2: MGHDK and SYGVNS. The chain's CDR3 is CASSSWAGEWDTQYF. The CDR3 nucleotides read TGTGCCAGCAGCTCTTGGGCAGGGGAATGGGATACGCAGTATTTT.

By proportion, this clone is medium-sized. The V call is TRBV30, the J call TRBJ1-2; 7 nucleotides align to TRBD1. V was pared by 4 bases and J by 3 bases, with 5 bases of the junction left unmatched. Germline V gene lookup returns CDR1 GTSNPN and CDR2 SVGIG (reference sequence). CDR3 length: 13 residues. In DNA, the CDR3 is TGTGCCTGGACCACAGGGGTTTACTATGGCTACACCTTC. This codes for CAWTTGVYYGYTF.

This clone appeared many times. The chain couples TRBV6-8 to TRBJ1-5; D is ambiguous. The CDR3 runs 15 residues. Germline CDR1 reads MNHGY; CDR2 reads SAAAGT. With 5 bases removed from V and 3 bases from J, the gap between germline ends came to 14 bases. This CDR3 reads CASSPSRGFNQPQHF. The CDR3 coding sequence is TGTGCCAGCAGTCCATCGAGAGGGTTCAATCAGCCCCAGCATTTT.

Only a few counts were recorded for this clone. This chain joins TRBV11-3 and TRBJ1-1, with D possibly matching TRBD1 (5 bases). There are 15 residues in the CDR3. V was trimmed by 5 bases and J by 4 bases, leaving 17 bases between them. The V gene's germline CDR1 is SGHNT and CDR2 YENEEA. CDR3 loop: CASSPGWGESTEAFF. The CDR3 nucleotides read TGTGCCAGCAGCCCGGGCTGGGGGGAGAGCACTGAAGCTTTCTTT.

Details on this clone: Other DNA sequences within the sample encode an identical CDR3. The genes are TRBV11-3 and TRBJ2-5; weak D call: TRBD2 (6 bases). V was clipped by 2 bases and J by 1 base, with 11 bases between them. The CDR3 sequence is 15 residues long. The V gene's germline CDR1 is SGHNT and CDR2 YENEEA. This CDR3 reads CASSLLAASQETQYF. The CDR3 DNA reads TGTGCCAGCAGCTTATTAGCGGCGTCCCAAGAGACCCAGTACTTC.

The chain links TRBV29-1 to TRBJ2-1; D possibly matches TRBD1 or TRBD2 (5 bases each). Germline assignment: CDR1 SQVTM and CDR2 ANQGSEA. With 3 bases removed from V and 6 bases from J, the gap between germline ends came to 21 bases. CDR3 length: 16 residues. The CDR3 DNA is TGCAGCGTTGATGAGGGGCAAATGGCACAAGGCAATGAGCAGTTCTTC. It is translated as CSVDEGQMAQGNEQFF.

The sample holds many counts of this clone. This chain uses TRBV23-1 with TRBJ1-2; 8 bases fit TRBD1. TRBV23-1 is placed among ORFs of uncertain function. The CDR3 contains 14 residues. Trimming took 4 bases from V and 0 from J; bases not matched to a gene: 1. The DNA for the CDR3 is TGCGCCAGCAGTCCGACAGGGGCTAACTATGGCTACACCTTC. It codes for CASSPTGANYGYTF.

This clone is deemed medium-sized. The rearrangement uses TRBV14 and TRBJ1-2; TRBD1 is a possible D gene (5 bases). The germline CDR1 and CDR2 sequences are SGHDN and FVKESK. CDR3 length equals 13 residues. Deletions cut 4 bases from V and 4 bases from J, with 10 bases between. The CDR3 bases are TGTGCCAGCAGCCCCAGGGTTTCCTATGGCTACACCTTC. Its protein is CASSPRVSYGYTF.

This clone was observed at least ten times. The V call is TRBV9, the J call TRBJ1-1; TRBD1 might be the D (5 bases). Germline-derived CDR1 and CDR2 are SGDLS and YYNGEE. This CDR3 spans 14 amino acids. Trimming pared 4 bases from V and 3 bases from J, leaving 13 bases between. The CDR3, as DNA: TGTGCCAGCAGCCCATCAGGGTTGGACACTGAAGCTTTCTTT. Translated: CASSPSGLDTEAFF. Looking up the rest from reference TRBV9 and TRBJ1-1 gives the full variable domain: DSGVTQTPKHLITATGQRVTLRCSPRSGDLSVYWYQQSLDQGLQFLIQYYNGEERAKGNILERFSAQQFPDLHSELNLSSLELGDSALYFCASSPSGLDTEAFFGQGTRLTVV.

The sample holds a few counts of this clone. The gene calls are TRBV27 and TRBJ1-4; D gene unclear. V was trimmed by 2 bases and J by 0 bases, leaving 7 bases between them. Germline V gene lookup returns CDR1 MNHEY and CDR2 SMNVEV (reference sequence). CDR3 length: 15 amino acids. The CDR3, as DNA: TGTGCCAGCAGTTTAGGTGGGACAACTAATGAAAAACTGTTTTTT. Its translation is CASSLGGTTNEKLFF.

This chain connects TRBV11-3 to TRBJ1-1; tentative D call: TRBD1 (5 bases). Germline V gene sequence: CDR1 SGHNT, CDR2 YENEEA. There are 15 residues in the CDR3. V was trimmed by 3 bases and J by 5 bases, leaving 16 bases between them. This CDR3 is CASSLSGTSTTEAFF. CDR3 DNA: TGTGCCAGCAGCTTGTCTGGGACCTCCACAACTGAAGCTTTCTTT.

The chain links TRBV30 to TRBJ2-4; weak D call: TRBD2 (6 bases). This CDR3 region has 15 residues. Germline values: CDR1 GTSNPN, CDR2 SVGIG (reference sequence). Trimming stripped 0 bases from V and 0 bases from J, with 9 bases between. The CDR3 loop reads CAWSVGGGAKNIQYF. The CDR3 DNA reads TGTGCCTGGAGTGTTGGGGGAGGAGCCAAAAACATTCAGTACTTC.

This chain uses TRBV6-8 with TRBJ2-1; tentatively, D is TRBD2 (7 bases). Germline values: CDR1 MNHGY, CDR2 SAAAGT. The CDR3 is 15 amino acids. The V end lost 5 bases, the J end lost 7 bases, and 18 bases lay between the germline ends. The CDR3 bases are TGTGCCAGCAGTGTAAGTGGCGGGGGCCTGAATGAGCAGTTCTTC. Amino acid sequence: CASSVSGGGLNEQFF.

This chain connects TRBV28 to TRBJ1-5; 8 bases agree with TRBD1. V was clipped by 6 bases and J by 1 base; unmatched bases: 5. Germline CDR1 reads MDHEN; CDR2 reads SYDVKM. This CDR3 comprises 15 residues. The CDR3, as DNA: TGTGCCAGCAGCCCGGACAGGGCGAGCAATCAGCCCCAGCATTTT. It specifies CASSPDRASNQPQHF.

This clone was seen only a few times. The chain is built from TRBV27 and TRBJ1-1; D not certain. The CDR3 is made up of 15 amino acids. V was pared by 8 bases and J by 0 bases, with 16 bases between. Germline CDR1 and CDR2: MNHEY and SMNVEV (reference sequence). Here the CDR3 reads CASSRLGIMNTEAFF. CDR3 DNA sequence: TGTGCCAGCTCCCGCCTCGGCATCATGAACACTGAAGCTTTCTTT.

The J gene is TRBJ1-1, the V gene TRBV5-1; TRBD1 is a possible D gene (6 bases). The CDR3 consists of 14 residues. Germline-derived CDR1 and CDR2 are SGHRS and YFSETQ. Trimming took 2 bases from V and 1 from J, leaving 9 bases between them. The CDR3 DNA reads TGCGCCAGCAGCTTTGCGACAGGGAACACTGAAGCTTTCTTT. Residues: CASSFATGNTEAFF.

Relative to its sample, this clone is hyperexpanded. This sequence joins TRBV29-1 and TRBJ1-2; D remains unclear. Between the trimmed V and J ends, which lost 0 bases and 8 bases, there was a span of 13 bases. There are 13 residues in the CDR3. From germline, CDR1 is SQVTM and CDR2 ANQGSEA. The CDR3, as DNA: TGCAGCGTTGAAGATCAACGTCTCTCGGGCTACACCTTC. Residues: CSVEDQRLSGYTF.

The chain couples TRBV18 to TRBJ2-1; 13 nucleotides align to TRBD2. J gave up 4 bases and V 6 bases, and 6 bases lay outside the gene matches. Germline values: CDR1 KGHSH, CDR2 LQKENI. The CDR3 is 16 residues long. The CDR3 nucleotides read TGTGCCAGCTCTCCAGGACTAGCGGGAGAATACAATGAGCAGTTCTTC. Translated: CASSPGLAGEYNEQFF.

The chain is built from TRBV6-8 and TRBJ2-1; D remains unclear. V shed 2 bases and J shed 0 bases, with 8 bases lying between them. Germline values: CDR1 MNHGY, CDR2 SAAAGT. CDR3 length: 15 amino acids. The CDR3 DNA reads as TGTGCCAGCAGTTACGCGAGAAGCTCCTACAATGAGCAGTTCTTC. This codes for CASSYARSSYNEQFF.